This T cell receptor beta chain was sequenced for a study of blood T cell repertoires in COVID-19. Looking at the study overall: Researchers got acute and convalescent COVID-19 samples from the United States, Italy and Spain. The analysed material was cDNA or gDNA that came from T cells, B-cell-depleted T cells, or PBMCs.

Original data processing: Amplifying reference gene primers gave estimates of nucleated cell counts. Using immunoSEQ multiplex PCR, the repertoire was profiled, and TCRdb retains in-frame clones only, with some absent. V, J and clone size reflect that table, while D and trimming were determined from the DNA. Of around 100,000 clones detected, approximately 87% appear once; the ten largest clones hold 6% to 9.5%. The CDR3 consists of 15 residues. V was cut by 0 bases and J by 1 base, with 8 bases left in between. CDR1 is SGDLS and CDR2 is YYNGEE in the germline V gene. This chain uses TRBV9 with TRBJ1-3, with D possibly matching TRBD1 (5 bases). The sample comprised peripheral blood. This clonotype originated in a human donor with acute or convalescent COVID-19. The donor label of this sample is uncertain. CDR3 sequence reads: CASSVGQGSGNTIYF. The DNA of the CDR3 is TGTGCCAGCAGCGTAGGTCAGGGATCTGGAAACACCATATATTTT.